The present entry profiles one TCR beta chain with its context. The antigen is not known. TCRdb's table, derived via immunoSEQ multiplex PCR, lists solely in-frame clones and lacks some. The sample records about 100,000 clones, 65% to 90% being singletons. These data are taken from a study of T cell responses to AZD1222 COVID-19 vaccine. In the study overall: Investigators merged groups given second doses at roughly 4 or roughly 12 weeks. Study-level findings and limits: Across the whole spike, CD4 TCRs peaked at regions 160-218 and 743-854. Two AZD1222 administrations were followed by greater Spike-specific TCR breadth and depth.

The source material was peripheral blood, sampled on day 0 of AZD1222 vaccination. This clonotype was obtained from an adult in good health.

The CDR3 sequence is CASSLSSSFVGGYTF. As DNA, the CDR3 is TGCGCCAGCAGCTTGTCCTCATCATTCGTGGGTGGCTACACCTTC. This chain joins TRBV5-1 and TRBJ1-2; D unclear. Germline CDR1 reads SGHRS; CDR2 reads YFSETQ. This CDR3 is 15 amino acids long. V was clipped by 1 base and J by 7 bases, with 17 bases between them. Looking up the rest from reference TRBV5-1 and TRBJ1-2 gives the full variable domain: KAGVTQTPRYLIKTRGQQVTLSCSPISGHRSVSWYQQTPGQGLQFLFEYFSETQRNKGNFPGRFSGRQFSNSRSEMNVSTLELGDSALYLCASSLSSSFVGGYTFGSGTRLTVV.